The clone carrying this T cell receptor beta chain showed up many times. What it recognizes is unknown. The library was designed around alpha chains, so this beta chain is a stray read whose abundance carries little weight. These data originate in a study of spatial heterogeneity in lung cancer. The time point here: sample taken at primary tumor resection. Frozen PBMC, nontumor lung or tumor provided whole RNA, which was sequenced unsorted. The 72 donors had untreated early-stage non-small cell lung cancer. The CDR3 is made up of 12 amino acids. Germline loops: CDR1 MNHNY, CDR2 SVGAGI (reference sequence). V lost 6 bases to trimming and J lost 14 bases; unmatched junction nucleotides: 11. Study observations and caveats: The appearance of ubiquitous expanded tumor TCRs in blood was greater at resection than follow-up.

TCRdb reprocessed the 5' RACE reads with MiXCR, giving one entry per CDR3 protein. The sample yields roughly 13,000 distinct CDR3 sequences, 3% to 5% seen once. The material sequenced was PBMCs, taken at surgery. The chain recombines TRBV6-6 with TRBJ1-2; TRBD1 matches at 8 bases. The clonotype was recovered from a male donor with early-stage non-small cell lung cancer. In DNA, the CDR3 is TGTGCCAGCAGACTCGGACAGGGAGGGGGGACCTTC. Encoded protein: CASRLGQGGGTF.